The 15 T cell receptor beta chains listed next were all sequenced from one sample in a study of blood T cell repertoires in COVID-19. The protocol was immunoSEQ multiplex PCR, while the TCRdb copy is restricted to in-frame clones and leaves out a portion. Among some 700,000 clones listed, around 89% were seen once. Material: peripheral blood. All receptors derive from a woman aged 18-35 years with acute or convalescent COVID-19.

This chain links TRBV11-3 with TRBJ2-2, with 7 positions matching TRBD1. V shed 0 bases and J 4 bases; nucleotides not matched to a gene: 11. The CDR3 runs 18 residues. Germline V gene lookup returns CDR1 SGHNT and CDR2 YENEEA. The CDR3 DNA sequence: TGTGCCAGCAGCTTAGAATACACGGGACAGTATTTCACCGGGGAGCTGTTTTTT. Its translation is CASSLEYTGQYFTGELFF. Together with reference TRBV11-3 and TRBJ2-2, the CDR3 gives the full variable domain: EAGVVQSPRYKIIEKKQPVAFWCNPISGHNTLYWYLQNLGQGPELLIRYENEEAVDDSQLPKDRFSAERLKGVDSTLKIQPAELGDSAVYLCASSLEYTGQYFTGELFFGEGSRLTVL.

V usage is TRBV5-1 and J usage is TRBJ1-6; 8 bases are shared with TRBD1. The CDR3 loop spans 16 amino acids. CDR1 is SGHRS, CDR2 YFSETQ, per germline. Trimming cost V 3 bases and J 5 bases; bases outside gene matches: 7. DNA of the CDR3: TGCGCCAGCAGCTCGACAGGGGTGACGAATAATTCACCCCTCCACTTT. It is translated as CASSSTGVTNNSPLHF.

This clone was found once. The rearrangement joins TRBV5-1 to TRBJ2-1, with TRBD2 matching over 8 bases. Looked up from germline, CDR1 is SGHRS and CDR2 is YFSETQ. This CDR3 is 18 amino acids long. J gave up 1 base and V 4 bases, and 13 bases lay outside the gene matches. This CDR3 reads CASSAGRIRGGSYNEQFF. The CDR3 nucleotides read TGCGCCAGCAGCGCGGGAAGAATTCGGGGGGGATCCTACAATGAGCAGTTCTTC. The whole variable domain, filled in from reference TRBV5-1 and TRBJ2-1, reads KAGVTQTPRYLIKTRGQQVTLSCSPISGHRSVSWYQQTPGQGLQFLFEYFSETQRNKGNFPGRFSGRQFSNSRSEMNVSTLELGDSALYLCASSAGRIRGGSYNEQFFGPGTRLTVL.

This chain joins TRBV5-1 and TRBJ2-1; maybe TRBD2 (7 bases). Trimming removed 1 base from V and 10 bases from J, with 12 bases in between. The CDR3 extends over 13 amino acids. Germline V gives CDR1 SGHRS, CDR2 YFSETQ. The CDR3, as DNA: TGCGCCAGCAGCTTGCCAGGGAGGGGGGAGCAGTTCTTC. This encodes CASSLPGRGEQFF. Based on the CDR3 plus reference TRBV5-1 and TRBJ2-1, the full variable domain is KAGVTQTPRYLIKTRGQQVTLSCSPISGHRSVSWYQQTPGQGLQFLFEYFSETQRNKGNFPGRFSGRQFSNSRSEMNVSTLELGDSALYLCASSLPGRGEQFFGPGTRLTVL.

For the CDR3, the DNA is TGTGCCAGCAGCTTCCCACAGGGCTACGAGCAGTACTTC. Translating it yields CASSFPQGYEQYF. This chain joins TRBV5-6 and TRBJ2-7, with D maybe TRBD1 (6 bases). Germline CDR1 SGHDT, CDR2 YYEEEE. The CDR3 is 13 amino acids. V was trimmed by 2 bases and J by 3 bases, leaving 9 bases between them.

The chain joins TRBV2 to TRBJ1-6; unclear D gene. Trimming pared 3 bases from V and 6 bases from J, leaving 9 bases between. Per the germline V gene, CDR1 is SNHLY and CDR2 is FYNNEI. This CDR3 is built from 14 residues. CDR3 loop: CASSDRRLNSPLHF. The CDR3 DNA follows: TGTGCCAGCAGTGATCGCAGGCTTAATTCACCCCTCCACTTT.

The chain links TRBV30 to TRBJ1-3; 7 nucleotides agree with TRBD1. With 4 bases clipped from V and 4 bases from J, the junction kept 4 bases outside the gene matches. CDR1 is GTSNPN and CDR2 is SVGIG in the germline V gene (reference sequence). The CDR3 is 13 residues long. CDR3: CAWMTTGGNTIYF. CDR3 DNA: TGTGCCTGGATGACGACAGGGGGAAACACCATATATTTT. The full variable domain, rest sourced from reference TRBV30 and TRBJ1-3, is SQTIHQWPATLVQPVGSPLSLECTVEGTSNPNLYWYRQAAGRGLQLLFYSVGIGQISSEVPQNLSASRPQDRQFILSSKKLLLSDSGFYLCAWMTTGGNTIYFGEGSWLTVV.

The chain employs TRBV6-4 and TRBJ2-1, with TRBD2 identical over 9 bases. The germline V gene encodes CDR1 MRHNA and CDR2 SNTAGT. The CDR3 has 15 residues. The ends lost 0 bases at V and 7 bases at J; junction bases unmatched: 4. CDR3 amino acids: CASSDSRGGGNEQFF. The CDR3 nucleotides are TGTGCCAGCAGTGACTCGCGGGGGGGCGGGAATGAGCAGTTCTTC.

J is TRBJ1-6 and V is TRBV6-1; D gene uncertain. V was trimmed by 3 bases and J by 4 bases, leaving 4 bases between them. Germline assignment: CDR1 MNHNS and CDR2 SASEGT. This CDR3 region has 13 residues. The chain's CDR3 is CASSDRYNSPLHF. In DNA form, the CDR3 reads TGTGCCAGCAGTGACAGGTATAATTCACCCCTCCACTTT.

The chain carries TRBV29-1 and TRBJ2-1, with TRBD1 matching over 12 bases. V shed 6 bases, J shed 7 bases, and the junction held 7 bases outside the gene matches. Germline V gene sequence: CDR1 SQVTM, CDR2 ANQGSEA. This CDR3 comprises 14 residues. The CDR3 reads CSVLPGQGANEQFF. The CDR3 nucleotides read TGCAGCGTACTCCCGGGACAGGGGGCGAATGAGCAGTTCTTC.

This clone was seen more than once but under ten times. This sequence joins TRBV28 and TRBJ1-1, with 8 bases lining up with TRBD1. J was trimmed by 9 bases and V by 7 bases; bases with no gene match: 4. The CDR3 runs 11 residues. Germline CDR1 reads MDHEN; CDR2 reads SYDVKM. CDR3 in DNA: TGTGCCAGCACTTCAGGGGGCCAAGCTTTCTTT. It is translated as CASTSGGQAFF. Using reference TRBV28 and TRBJ1-1 for the parts outside the CDR3, the full variable domain is DVKVTQSSRYLVKRTGEKVFLECVQDMDHENMFWYRQDPGLGLRLIYFSYDVKMKEKGDIPEGYSVSREKKERFSLILESASTNQTSMYLCASTSGGQAFFGQGTRLTVV.

The genes are TRBV4-1 and TRBJ2-1, with 8 bases matching TRBD2. V trimming: 2 bases; J trimming: 5 bases; junction bases outside the gene matches: 11. This CDR3 has 17 amino acids. Germline V gives CDR1 MGHRA, CDR2 YSYEKL. The CDR3 loop reads CASSQLGSGGGNNEQFF. CDR3 nucleotide sequence: TGCGCCAGCAGCCAATTAGGGAGCGGGGGCGGCAACAATGAGCAGTTCTTC.

In DNA form, the CDR3 reads TGTGCCAGCAGCCCATACGAGGGGACAGGGCTTACTGAAGCTTTCTTT. Its protein product is CASSPYEGTGLTEAFF. The chain recombines TRBV7-6 with TRBJ1-1; 9 nucleotides line up with TRBD1. CDR1 SGHVS and CDR2 FNYEAQ come from the germline V gene. V was clipped by 5 bases and J by 5 bases; unmatched bases: 12. The CDR3 loop spans 16 amino acids.

This clone was counted only a few times. V usage is TRBV5-6 and J usage is TRBJ1-4; TRBD1 is a possible D gene (6 bases). The germline CDR1 and CDR2 sequences are SGHDT and YYEEEE. Trimming shortened V by 7 bases and J by 7 bases, and 23 bases separated the two germline ends. This CDR3 is 16 amino acids long. CDR3 sequence: CASWGSLGADGEKLFF. CDR3 sequence (DNA): TGTGCCAGCTGGGGTTCTTTGGGGGCTGACGGTGAAAAACTGTTTTTT. The variable domain in full, completed from reference TRBV5-6 and TRBJ1-4, reads DAGVTQSPTHLIKTRGQQVTLRCSPKSGHDTVSWYQQALGQGPQFIFQYYEEEERQRGNFPDRFSGHQFPNYSSELNVNALLLGDSALYLCASWGSLGADGEKLFFGSGTQLSVL.

The rearrangement uses TRBV7-7 and TRBJ1-1; no clear D. The germline V gene encodes CDR1 SSHAT and CDR2 FNYEAQ (reference sequence). The CDR3 is 13 residues long. Trimming took 3 bases from V and 5 from J, leaving 10 bases between them. This CDR3 reads CASSFSTGTEAFF. The CDR3 DNA is TGTGCCAGCAGCTTCTCGACGGGAACTGAAGCTTTCTTT.